The 17 T cell receptor beta chains listed next were all sequenced from one sample in a study of cytomegalovirus exposure and HLA in healthy donors. A multiplex PCR was run with 60 Vbeta primers and 13 Jbeta primers. This table comes from immunoSEQ multiplex PCR, and its TCRdb copy is limited to in-frame clones, with some not included. The sample contains 120,000 or so clones, 60% to 85% of which appear only once. Sequences were obtained from PBMCs. These receptors originate from a man under 40 in good health and CMV-seronegative.

The rearrangement links TRBV4-3 to TRBJ2-3; TRBD1 might be the D (5 bases). Per germline, CDR1 LGHNA and CDR2 YSLEER. The CDR3 spans 16 residues. The V end was cut by 2 bases, the J end by 3 bases, with 15 bases between. The CDR3 sequence is CASSQRQSISTDTQYF. CDR3 sequence (DNA): TGCGCCAGCAGCCAAAGACAGTCTATCTCGACAGATACGCAGTATTTT.

V gene TRBV5-5 combines with J gene TRBJ1-2; D not certain. Trimming stripped 2 bases from V and 0 bases from J, with 8 bases between. CDR1 and CDR2 (germline): SGHKS, YYEKEE (reference sequence). The CDR3 is made up of 14 amino acids. DNA for the CDR3: TGTGCCAGCAGCTTAGAGGCAGCTAACTATGGCTACACCTTC. Amino acids: CASSLEAANYGYTF.

V usage is TRBV7-9 and J usage is TRBJ1-6; no clear D. Germline V gene data show CDR1 as SEHNR and CDR2 as FQNEAQ (reference sequence). This CDR3 contains 16 residues. The ends were cut back, 2 bases at V and 11 bases at J, with 19 bases in the middle. In DNA form, the CDR3 reads TGTGCCAGCAGCTTAATCCGGGAACCCCAATTCACACCCCTCCACTTT. Its protein is CASSLIREPQFTPLHF.

The CDR3 sequence: CASSQEAQGRQETQYF. DNA of the CDR3: TGTGCCAGCAGCCAAGAGGCCCAGGGGCGTCAAGAGACCCAGTACTTC. The chain couples TRBV4-2 to TRBJ2-5, with D tentatively TRBD1 (6 bases). Trimming shortened V by 0 bases and J by 2 bases, and 13 bases separated the two germline ends. Germline V lookup: CDR1 LGHNA, CDR2 YNFKEQ. The CDR3 runs 16 residues.

This sequence joins TRBV10-1 and TRBJ1-1, with 10 nucleotides matching TRBD1. Germline V gene lookup returns CDR1 WNHNN and CDR2 SYGVQD (reference sequence). CDR3 length: 16 residues. V trimming: 6 bases; J trimming: 5 bases; junction bases outside the gene matches: 12. In nucleotides, the CDR3 is TGCGCCAGCAGCGAGACAGGGGGCGCGAAGGGGACTGAAGCTTTCTTT. Its protein is CASSETGGAKGTEAFF.

The chain has TRBV7-2 and TRBJ1-5, with a tentative D call TRBD1 (6 bases). The germline V and J ends were trimmed by 2 bases and 2 bases, with 13 bases remaining between them. The CDR3 length is 16 residues. Germline values: CDR1 SGHTA, CDR2 FQGNSA. The CDR3 sequence: CASSLKGGRGNQPQHF. The CDR3 DNA sequence: TGTGCCAGCAGCTTAAAAGGGGGACGGGGCAATCAGCCCCAGCATTTT.

As regards this clone: One junction end does not reproduce the germline sequence, and a read error may be involved. This rearrangement joins TRBV5-6 to TRBJ1-2; a weak D match, TRBD1 (6 bases). This CDR3 region has 16 residues. From germline, CDR1 is SGHDT and CDR2 YYEEEE. The CDR3, as DNA: TGTGCCAGCTCCCCTATCGACAGGTCATCCTACACCTTCATGTCCTTC. This encodes CASSPIDRSSYTFMSF. The entire variable domain, with the rest obtained from reference TRBV5-6 and TRBJ1-2, is as follows: DAGVTQSPTHLIKTRGQQVTLRCSPKSGHDTVSWYQQALGQGPQFIFQYYEEEERQRGNFPDRFSGHQFPNYSSELNVNALLLGDSALYLCASSPIDRSSYTFMSFGSGTRLTVV.

V gene TRBV5-1 combines with J gene TRBJ1-5; no reliable D call. Germline V gene sequence: CDR1 SGHRS, CDR2 YFSETQ. V lost 2 bases, J lost 7 bases, and 10 bases lay in between. The CDR3 length is 13 residues. As DNA, the CDR3 is TGCGCCAGCAGCTTTGGCAGAGGGCAGCCCCAGCATTTT. Protein product: CASSFGRGQPQHF. The full variable domain, with the rest looked up from reference TRBV5-1 and TRBJ1-5, is KAGVTQTPRYLIKTRGQQVTLSCSPISGHRSVSWYQQTPGQGLQFLFEYFSETQRNKGNFPGRFSGRQFSNSRSEMNVSTLELGDSALYLCASSFGRGQPQHFGDGTRLSIL.

The chain joins TRBV5-4 to TRBJ1-3; 9 bases agree with TRBD1. Germline V gene data show CDR1 as SGHNT and CDR2 as YYREEE (reference sequence). The CDR3 runs 17 residues. V shed 4 bases, J shed 2 bases, and the junction held 10 bases outside the gene matches. CDR3 in amino acids: CASSLGGTGFPGNTIYF. DNA of the CDR3: TGTGCCAGCAGCCTCGGAGGGACAGGGTTCCCTGGAAACACCATATATTTT.

The chain joins TRBV5-6 to TRBJ2-1, with TRBD2 identical over 15 bases. The CDR3 contains 16 residues. Germline CDR1 is SGHDT and CDR2 is YYEEEE. The junction had 5 bases not matched to a gene; V was cut back by 4 bases and J by 6 bases. This chain's CDR3 is CASSPRTSGGANEQFF. In DNA form, the CDR3 reads TGTGCCAGCAGCCCCAGGACTAGCGGGGGGGCCAATGAGCAGTTCTTC.

This chain links TRBV19 with TRBJ2-2; 8 nucleotides line up with TRBD2. From germline, CDR1 is LNHDA and CDR2 SQIVND (reference sequence). Trimming removed 6 bases from V and 7 bases from J; junction bases left unmatched: 4. This CDR3 is built from 13 residues. CDR3 nucleotides: TGTGCCAGTAGCGGGGGGGCTGACGGGGAGCTGTTTTTT. Encoded protein: CASSGGADGELFF. Using reference TRBV19 and TRBJ2-2 for the parts outside the CDR3, the full variable domain is DGGITQSPKYLFRKEGQNVTLSCEQNLNHDAMYWYRQDPGQGLRLIYYSQIVNDFQKGDIAEGYSVSREKKESFPLTVTSAQKNPTAFYLCASSGGADGELFFGEGSRLTVL.

This chain links TRBV18 with TRBJ1-5; possible D gene TRBD1, 6 bases. This CDR3 has 18 residues. Trimming cost V 5 bases and J 0 bases, with 20 bases left between them. The germline V gene encodes CDR1 KGHSH and CDR2 LQKENI. The CDR3 protein is CASSSRGGSRHSNQPQHF. In DNA form, the CDR3 reads TGTGCCAGCTCATCGAGGGGGGGATCCCGTCATAGCAATCAGCCCCAGCATTTT. Full variable domain (remainder filled in from reference TRBV18 and TRBJ1-5): NAGVMQNPRHLVRRRGQEARLRCSPMKGHSHVYWYRQLPEEGLKFMVYLQKENIIDESGMPKERFSAEFPKEGPSILRIQQVVRGDSAAYFCASSSRGGSRHSNQPQHFGDGTRLSIL.

This clone appeared a single time. The chain joins TRBV6-4 to TRBJ2-7, with 9 bases matching TRBD2. The germline gives CDR1 MRHNA, CDR2 SNTAGT. The V gene end was trimmed by 5 bases and the J gene end by 6 bases; junction bases not matched to a gene: 5. The CDR3 runs to 13 residues. The CDR3 spells CASSTGLAGEQYF. The CDR3 DNA reads as TGTGCCAGCAGTACGGGACTAGCAGGCGAGCAGTACTTC.

This sequence joins TRBV5-8 and TRBJ2-5; D possibly corresponds to TRBD1 (6 bases). CDR3 length equals 12 residues. The germline V and J ends were trimmed by 7 bases and 9 bases, with 16 bases remaining between them. The germline V gene encodes CDR1 SGHTS and CDR2 YDEGEE. CDR3 amino acids: CASQTGPRAQYF. CDR3 nucleotides: TGTGCCAGCCAGACAGGACCCAGGGCCCAGTACTTC.

V is TRBV15 and J is TRBJ2-7, with 9 bases matching TRBD2. The CDR3 length is 13 residues. Germline CDR1 reads LNHNV; CDR2 reads YYDKDF (reference sequence). V trimming: 6 bases; J trimming: 6 bases; junction bases outside the gene matches: 6. This chain's CDR3 is CATRPTSGREQYF. DNA of the CDR3: TGTGCCACCAGGCCAACTAGCGGGCGCGAGCAGTACTTC.

The rearrangement uses TRBV27 and TRBJ1-1; D may be TRBD1 (6 bases). Germline CDR1 reads MNHEY; CDR2 reads SMNVEV (reference sequence). The CDR3 is made up of 15 amino acids. The V end was cut by 4 bases, the J end by 0 bases, with 12 bases between. The CDR3 here is CASSWEGHLNTEAFF. The CDR3 region has the DNA TGTGCCAGCAGTTGGGAGGGACATTTGAACACTGAAGCTTTCTTT.

The chain employs TRBV25-1 and TRBJ1-2, with 10 bases identical to TRBD1. The germline gives CDR1 MGHDK, CDR2 SYGVNS. CDR3 size: 14 residues. V lost 6 bases and J lost 4; bases outside the gene matches: 5. The CDR3 loop reads CASSRDRGSYGYTF. The CDR3 DNA follows: TGTGCCAGCAGCCGGGACAGGGGAAGCTATGGCTACACCTTC.